The 11 T cell receptor beta chains listed next were all sequenced from one sample in a study of T cell repertoires in cytomegalovirus infection. TCRdb fed the reads into MiXCR, producing one record per CDR3 protein. The sample has 300,000 to 450,000 distinct CDR3 sequences; roughly 20% are singletons. Source material: PBMCs. These receptors came from a human donor in good health (CMV status not recorded). Some clones in this sample may be carry-over from other donors' samples.

This clonotype was observed at least ten times. The chain recombines TRBV7-2 with TRBJ2-1, with a possible D match to TRBD1 (6 bases). The CDR3 length is 14 residues. Germline-derived CDR1 and CDR2 are SGHTA and FQGNSA. V gave up 4 bases and J gave up 8 bases, with 15 bases separating them. CDR3 protein: CASSSTLQGDEQFF. CDR3 sequence (DNA): TGTGCCAGCAGCTCTACTTTACAGGGAGATGAGCAGTTCTTC.

This clonotype was seen a few times. The chain employs TRBV7-9 and TRBJ1-1, with D unclear. Trimming removed 0 bases from V and 11 bases from J, with 7 bases in between. Germline values: CDR1 SEHNR, CDR2 FQNEAQ (reference sequence). The CDR3 is made up of 11 amino acids. CDR3 nucleotide sequence: TGTGCCAGCAGCTTAGCGGGGTCGGCTTTCTTT. Translated: CASSLAGSAFF.

To note about this clonotype: Its ends do not fully match the called genes, so a read error is possible. The gene calls are TRBV19 and TRBJ1-5, with D perhaps TRBD1 (5 bases). Germline V CDR1 and CDR2: LNHDA, SQIVND (reference sequence). The CDR3 totals 15 residues. The CDR3 nucleotides are TGTGCCAGTAGCCCCGCCGGGACGAACAATCAGCCCGAGCATTTT. Its protein is CASSPAGTNNQPEHF.

This clonotype has at least ten counts. This chain joins TRBV7-2 and TRBJ1-5, with D maybe TRBD1 (5 bases). V lost 3 bases to trimming and J lost 5 bases, with 11 bases between them. The CDR3 totals 14 residues. Germline V gene data show CDR1 as SGHTA and CDR2 as FQGNSA. In DNA form, the CDR3 reads TGTGCCAGCAGCTTGGGGGTTGGATATCAGCCCCAGCATTTT. Encoded protein: CASSLGVGYQPQHF. Supplemented by reference TRBV7-2 and TRBJ1-5, the full variable domain reads GAGVSQSPSNKVTEKGKDVELRCDPISGHTALYWYRQSLGQGLEFLIYFQGNSAPDKSGLPSDRFSAERTGGSVSTLTIQRTQQEDSAVYLCASSLGVGYQPQHFGDGTRLSIL.

This rearrangement joins TRBV10-3 to TRBJ2-7; D unresolved. With 6 bases removed from V and 5 bases from J, the gap between germline ends came to 17 bases. The CDR3 has 14 residues. CDR1 and CDR2 (germline): ENHRY, SYGVKD. The CDR3 sequence is CAIRDDTESNEQYF. For the CDR3, the DNA is TGTGCCATCAGGGACGATACAGAGTCCAACGAGCAGTACTTC.

This clonotype came up many times. The chain is built from TRBV11-2 and TRBJ2-5, with 11 bases matching TRBD1. V dropped 5 bases and J dropped 7; count of bases not matched to a gene: 9. The CDR3 has 15 residues. From germline, CDR1 is SGHAT and CDR2 FQNNGV. The CDR3 DNA sequence: TGTGCCAGCAGCGCCCTGGACAGGGGGCTAGGGACCCAGTACTTC. It codes for CASSALDRGLGTQYF.

This clonotype was counted between two and nine times. The chain combines TRBV11-3 with TRBJ2-3, with D possibly TRBD2 on 6 matching bases. V gave up 5 bases and J gave up 5 bases, with 14 bases separating them. Germline V gene sequence: CDR1 SGHNT, CDR2 YENEEA. This CDR3 spans 14 amino acids. CDR3 sequence: CASSPGGDIDTQYF. The CDR3, as DNA: TGTGCCAGCAGCCCCGGCGGGGATATAGATACGCAGTATTTT.

This clonotype was counted at least ten times. The chain joins TRBV6-6 to TRBJ1-3; no reliable D call. V dropped 4 bases and J dropped 0 bases, with 10 bases sitting between them. CDR1 and CDR2 (germline): MNHNY, SVGAGI (reference sequence). CDR3 length: 15 residues. This CDR3 is CASSLSRLSGNTIYF. CDR3 coding DNA: TGTGCCAGCAGTTTGTCCCGACTCTCTGGAAACACCATATATTTT.

This clonotype was seen only a few times. CDR3 nucleotide sequence: TGTGCCAGCAGTGGGGGGAGTGGTGCAGATACGCAGTATTTT. Encoded protein: CASSGGSGADTQYF. V usage is TRBV2 and J usage is TRBJ2-3; D is possibly TRBD1 or TRBD2 (5 bases each). This CDR3 has 14 residues. The V and J ends lost 4 bases and 4 bases respectively, with 12 bases between them. Per the germline V gene, CDR1 is SNHLY and CDR2 is FYNNEI.

This clonotype was seen a handful of times. V gene TRBV12-3 or TRBV12-4 combines with J gene TRBJ2-3; D is unresolved. Trimming shortened V by 7 bases and J by 2 bases, and 10 bases separated the two germline ends. The CDR3 has 13 amino acids. CDR3 region: CASTRAYTDTQYF. CDR3 nucleotides: TGTGCCAGCACTAGGGCCTACACAGATACGCAGTATTTT.

Regarding this clonotype: An end of the junction differs from the germline gene, which may be a read error. This sequence joins TRBV4-2 and TRBJ2-3; 13 nucleotides agree with TRBD2. In germline, CDR1 is LGHNA, CDR2 YNFKEQ. The CDR3 covers 17 residues. Here the CDR3 DNA reads TGTGCCAGCAGCCAACCCCAGGGGACTAGCGGGACAGATACGCCGTATTTT. It encodes CASSQPQGTSGTDTPYF.